This T cell receptor (beta chain) was sequenced for a study of CD8+ T cells in alopecia areata. After isolation, RNA underwent reverse transcription to generate cDNA as the sequencing template. TCRdb's copy holds only in-frame clones and misses some; the assay was immunoSEQ multiplex PCR. The sample includes 110,000 or so clones, about three fifths of them seen just once. With 4 bases clipped from V and 5 bases from J, the junction kept 8 bases outside the gene matches. The germline gives CDR1 SQVTM, CDR2 ANQGSEA. This CDR3 is built from 14 residues. The treatment is: oral pan-JAK inhibitor, 5-10 mg twice daily.

Sequencing used CD8+ T cells sorted from blood, obtained at week 4, from a patient treated with tofacitinib. This rearrangement joins TRBV29-1 to TRBJ2-3; 8 bases align to TRBD1. The clonotype was recovered from a human donor with alopecia areata. The CDR3 DNA reads as TGCAGCGTTGCCTTCGTCAGGGGGCAAGATACGCAGTATTTT. Translated: CSVAFVRGQDTQYF.